The rows below give T cell receptor beta chains drawn from one sample of a study of graft-versus-host responses after intestinal transplantation. These receptors' antigens are unknown. Method: immunoSEQ multiplex PCR; TCRdb's copy keeps in-frame clones and lacks some. The table shows over 100,000 clones, with roughly 87% occurring only once. Sequenced here: unstimulated CD4+ T cells sorted from spleen or lymph node cells, sampled before intestinal transplant. All receptors come from a human donor who received an intestinal transplant. Both conserved end residues are part of each CDR3. The D gene is left open where the match is weak. Only part of the rows carry a size: once, few, many, or a class if the clone is expanded.

v_gene	j_gene	d_gene	abundance	CDR3aa	CDR3nt
TRBV7-2	TRBJ1-2	.	few	CASSLASGGAWYGYTF	TGTGCCAGCAGCTTAGCGTCTGGGGGGGCGTGGTATGGCTACACCTTC
TRBV6-5	TRBJ2-4	TRBD1	.	CASRATGTPGNIQYF	TGTGCCAGCAGGGCGACAGGGACCCCGGGGAACATTCAGTACTTC
TRBV5-1	TRBJ2-2	TRBD2	few	CASSPAVAGATGELFF	TGCGCCAGCAGCCCCGCAGTAGCGGGAGCCACCGGGGAGCTGTTTTTT
TRBV5-1	TRBJ2-7	TRBD1	few	CASSSSGQGPHEQYF	TGCGCCAGCAGCTCTTCCGGACAGGGTCCCCACGAGCAGTACTTC
TRBV15	TRBJ2-3	.	.	CATSRDLLLELTQYF	TGTGCCACCAGCAGAGACCTCCTACTAGAATTGACGCAGTATTTT
TRBV11-2	TRBJ2-2	TRBD2	.	CASSLPSGTNTGELFF	TGTGCCAGCAGCTTACCTAGCGGGACGAACACCGGGGAGCTGTTTTTT
TRBV14	TRBJ1-6	.	.	CASSPGLYNSPLHF	TGTGCCAGCAGCCCGGGACTGTATAATTCACCCCTCCACTTT
TRBV5-1	TRBJ2-3	TRBD2	.	CASSPGLAVDTQYF	TGCGCCAGCAGCCCGGGACTAGCGGTGGATACGCAGTATTTT
TRBV7-6	TRBJ2-5	TRBD2	.	CASSMGLGKETQYF	TGTGCCAGCAGCATGGGACTAGGAAAAGAGACCCAGTACTTC
TRBV4-3	TRBJ2-6	.	.	CASSAGPGANVLTF	TGCGCCAGCAGCGCTGGGCCTGGGGCCAACGTCCTGACTTTC
TRBV6-5	TRBJ1-1	TRBD1	.	CATRQGLMNTEAFF	TGTGCCACCCGACAGGGCCTAATGAACACTGAAGCTTTCTTT
TRBV5-6	TRBJ1-6	TRBD1	.	CASSFGQGKGSPLHF	TGTGCCAGCAGCTTCGGACAGGGCAAGGGGTCACCCCTCCACTTT
TRBV15	TRBJ1-2	.	once	CATSRDRALANYGYTF	TGTGCCACCAGCAGAGATAGAGCTCTCGCAAACTATGGCTACACCTTC
TRBV4-1	TRBJ1-1	TRBD1	.	CASSPNRGNTEAFF	TGCGCCAGCAGTCCGAACAGGGGTAACACTGAAGCTTTCTTT
TRBV7-9	TRBJ1-2	.	once	CASSLAMGLKDGYTF	TGTGCCAGCAGCTTAGCGATGGGACTTAAAGATGGCTACACCTTC
TRBV5-4	TRBJ2-7	.	.	CASSPYEGAYEQYF	TGTGCCAGCAGCCCTTATGAGGGGGCCTACGAGCAGTACTTC
TRBV29-1	TRBJ1-2	.	.	CSVDGGYGYTF	TGCAGCGTTGACGGTGGGTATGGCTACACCTTC
TRBV27	TRBJ2-7	TRBD2	.	CASRNFGLAESYEQYF	TGTGCCAGCAGAAATTTCGGACTAGCGGAATCCTACGAGCAGTACTTC
TRBV5-1	TRBJ2-1	TRBD2	.	CASSQSGGFYNEQFF	TGCGCCAGCAGCCAGAGCGGGGGGTTCTACAATGAGCAGTTCTTC
TRBV5-1	TRBJ2-7	.	.	CASSLRLGGATYEQYF	TGCGCCAGCAGCTTGAGGCTAGGGGGGGCCACATACGAGCAGTACTTC
TRBV11-2	TRBJ1-2	.	.	CASSLNGQGVGNYGYTF	TGTGCCAGCAGCTTAAACGGACAAGGGGTCGGGAACTATGGCTACACCTTC
TRBV7-9	TRBJ2-7	TRBD1	few	CASSQRDRSYEQYF	TGTGCCAGCAGCCAAAGGGACAGGTCCTACGAGCAGTACTTC